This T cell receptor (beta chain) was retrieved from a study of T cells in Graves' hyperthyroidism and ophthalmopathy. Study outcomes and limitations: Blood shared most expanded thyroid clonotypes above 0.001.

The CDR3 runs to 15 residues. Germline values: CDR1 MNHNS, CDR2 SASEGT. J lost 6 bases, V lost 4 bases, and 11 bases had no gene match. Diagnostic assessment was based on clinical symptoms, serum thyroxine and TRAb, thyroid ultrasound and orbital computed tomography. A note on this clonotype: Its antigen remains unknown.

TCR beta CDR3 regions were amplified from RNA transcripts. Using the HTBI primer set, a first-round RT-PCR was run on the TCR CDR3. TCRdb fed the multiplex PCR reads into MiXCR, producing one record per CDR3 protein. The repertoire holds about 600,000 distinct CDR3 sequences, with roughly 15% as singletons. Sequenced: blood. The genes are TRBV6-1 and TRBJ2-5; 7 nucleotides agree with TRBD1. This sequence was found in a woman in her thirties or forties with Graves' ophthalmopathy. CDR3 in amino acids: CASSGLLTGQKTQYF. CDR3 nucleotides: TGTGCCAGCAGTGGCCTCTTGACAGGGCAGAAGACCCAGTACTTC.